The 18 T cell receptor beta chains below all came from one sample that was sequenced in a study of blood T cells in healthy people across ages. Primed by a sample-barcoded 5' primer and a J-beta primer mix, a second PCR proceeded for about 7 to 12 cycles. TCRdb called the 5' RACE reads again in MiXCR, with one record for every CDR3 protein. The profile shows fewer than 900,000 distinct CDR3 sequences, 35% to 40% of them singletons. Sequences were obtained from blood. The origin of the receptors is a man between 18 and 35 years old in good health.

A few counts support this clonotype. The rearrangement uses TRBV5-6 and TRBJ1-2; TRBD1 matches at 7 bases. Per the germline V gene, CDR1 is SGHDT and CDR2 is YYEEEE. V gave up 5 bases and J gave up 1 base; unmatched junction bases: 8. CDR3 size: 15 residues. CDR3 loop: CASRTGQIINYGYTF. CDR3 nucleotide sequence: TGTGCCAGCAGAACGGGACAGATCATTAACTATGGCTACACCTTC.

The rearrangement joins TRBV4-3 to TRBJ1-1, with no clear D. The V gene's germline CDR1 is LGHNA and CDR2 YSLEER. The CDR3 contains 18 residues. Between the trimmed V and J ends, which lost 1 base and 1 base, there was a span of 19 bases. The CDR3 sequence is CASSQGPRRQDPNTEAFF. The CDR3 DNA reads TGCGCCAGCAGCCAAGGCCCTAGACGCCAGGACCCGAACACTGAAGCTTTCTTT.

This chain connects TRBV30 to TRBJ2-3; 16 bases are a match to TRBD2. V trimming: 1 base; J trimming: 3 bases; junction bases outside the gene matches: 4. The CDR3 runs to 17 residues. The germline V gene encodes CDR1 GTSNPN and CDR2 SVGIG (reference sequence). CDR3 protein: CAWSGGTSGGATDTQYF. The CDR3, as DNA: TGTGCCTGGAGTGGGGGGACTAGCGGGGGGGCGACAGATACGCAGTATTTT.

This chain connects TRBV21-1 to TRBJ2-4; TRBD2 reflects the table's D call only, with no check against the DNA. The assigned J gene may be wrong: the sequence end matches TRBJ2-7 better. TRBV21-1 is termed a pseudogene. The CDR3 extends over 18 amino acids. The CDR3: CASSIPNPIRGLDYEQYF. The CDR3 bases are TGTGCCAGCAGCATCCCTAACCCAATAAGGGGTTTGGACTACGAGCAGTACTTC.

This clonotype occurred a few times. The chain links TRBV5-6 to TRBJ1-1; a weak D match, TRBD1 (5 bases). Germline lookup yields CDR1 SGHDT and CDR2 YYEEEE. With 0 bases removed from V and 1 base from J, the gap between germline ends came to 10 bases. This CDR3 contains 15 residues. This CDR3 is CASSLVVRENTEAFF. In nucleotides, the CDR3 is TGTGCCAGCAGCTTGGTGGTCAGGGAGAACACTGAAGCTTTCTTT. Supplemented by reference TRBV5-6 and TRBJ1-1, the full variable domain reads DAGVTQSPTHLIKTRGQQVTLRCSPKSGHDTVSWYQQALGQGPQFIFQYYEEEERQRGNFPDRFSGHQFPNYSSELNVNALLLGDSALYLCASSLVVRENTEAFFGQGTRLTVV.

This clonotype turned up a few times. The V and J genes are TRBV2 and TRBJ2-1; unclear D gene. V was pared by 1 base and J by 1 base, with 11 bases between. CDR3 length: 16 amino acids. Looked up from germline, CDR1 is SNHLY and CDR2 is FYNNEI. CDR3 sequence: CASSEGLDGSYNEQFF. CDR3 coding DNA: TGTGCCAGCAGTGAAGGCCTCGACGGGTCCTACAATGAGCAGTTCTTC. Supplemented by reference TRBV2 and TRBJ2-1, the full variable domain reads EPEVTQTPSHQVTQMGQEVILRCVPISNHLYFYWYRQILGQKVEFLVSFYNNEISEKSEIFDDQFSVERPDGSNFTLKIRSTKLEDSAMYFCASSEGLDGSYNEQFFGPGTRLTVL.

This clonotype was counted ten times or more. The V and J genes are TRBV4-1 and TRBJ1-2; D not resolved. Per germline, CDR1 MGHRA and CDR2 YSYEKL. This CDR3 has 14 residues. Trimming removed 2 bases from V and 7 bases from J, with 14 bases in between. The CDR3 here is CASSQSGSGSGYTF. CDR3 DNA: TGCGCCAGCAGCCAATCTGGTTCTGGGTCTGGCTACACCTTC.

The chain carries TRBV24-1 and TRBJ2-7; 7 bases are a match to TRBD1. There are 13 residues in the CDR3. The germline CDR1 and CDR2 sequences are KGHDR and SFDVKD. The J segment lost 1 base and the V segment lost 6 bases, leaving 2 bases of the junction unmatched. CDR3 sequence: CATSLRGSYEQYF. CDR3 in DNA: TGTGCCACCAGTCTCAGGGGGTCCTACGAGCAGTACTTC.

This clonotype appeared a few times. The chain links TRBV6-2 or TRBV6-3 to TRBJ1-4; weak D call: TRBD1 (5 bases). Germline V gene lookup returns CDR1 MNHEY and CDR2 SVGEGT. Trimming removed 2 bases from V and 7 bases from J, with 5 bases in between. The CDR3 has 12 amino acids. CDR3 sequence reads: CASSYQGEKLFF. The CDR3 DNA sequence: TGTGCCAGCAGTTACCAGGGTGAAAAACTGTTTTTT.

The chain combines TRBV7-3 with TRBJ2-3; no clear D. Trimming left V 5 bases short and J 5 bases short, with 11 bases between. CDR3 length: 13 residues. Germline CDR1 is SGHTA and CDR2 is FQGTGA. The CDR3 DNA reads TGTGCCAGCAGCGCTGCTACGAGAGATACGCAGTATTTT. Amino acids: CASSAATRDTQYF.

The chain employs TRBV6-2 or TRBV6-3 and TRBJ2-2; D is tentatively TRBD1 or TRBD2 (5 bases each). Germline V gene data show CDR1 as MNHEY and CDR2 as SVGEGT. The V gene lost 5 bases and the J gene lost 7 bases, with 11 bases spanning the gap. The CDR3 is 13 amino acids. Here the CDR3 reads CASSGRENGELFF. DNA of the CDR3: TGTGCCAGCAGTGGCAGGGAGAACGGGGAGCTGTTTTTT.

This clonotype was detected ten times or more. This chain joins TRBV2 and TRBJ2-3, with TRBD1 matching 7 bases. V was pared by 7 bases and J by 4 bases, with 14 bases of the junction left unmatched. Germline V lookup: CDR1 SNHLY, CDR2 FYNNEI. CDR3 length: 16 residues. In DNA form, the CDR3 reads TGTGCCAGCATTCCTGGTTCCAGGGGGTACGCAGATACGCAGTATTTT. Its translation is CASIPGSRGYADTQYF.

This clonotype turned up a few times. The chain carries TRBV11-1 and TRBJ2-7; 12 nucleotides align to TRBD2. The germline V gene has CDR1 SGHAT and CDR2 FQDESV (reference sequence). Trimming at V came to 5 bases and at J to 7 bases, leaving 6 bases not matched to a gene. The CDR3 covers 14 residues. The CDR3 sequence is CASSTGLAGNEQYF. The CDR3 DNA is TGTGCCAGCAGCACAGGACTAGCGGGGAATGAGCAGTACTTC.

The V and J genes are TRBV12-3 or TRBV12-4 and TRBJ1-5; 11 nucleotides match TRBD1. CDR3 length equals 17 residues. The V segment lost 2 bases and the J segment 1 base; nucleotides outside the gene matches: 4. CDR3: CASSLRTGGMSNQPQHF. The CDR3 nucleotides are TGTGCCAGCAGTTTACGGACAGGGGGCATGAGCAATCAGCCCCAGCATTTT.

This clonotype was picked up many times. The rearrangement joins TRBV12-3 or TRBV12-4 to TRBJ2-7, with D possibly TRBD1 on 6 matching bases. CDR3 size: 13 residues. The V and J ends lost 5 bases and 2 bases respectively, with 10 bases between them. Here the CDR3 reads CASSTDRTYEQYF. In nucleotides, the CDR3 is TGTGCCAGCAGTACGGACAGAACCTACGAGCAGTACTTC.

This clonotype has more than one count but fewer than ten. The V gene is TRBV4-3, the J gene TRBJ2-5; weak D call: TRBD2 (5 bases). The tail of the sequence fits TRBJ2-7 better, so the J call may be wrong. The CDR3 runs to 14 residues. The V gene's germline CDR1 is LGHNA and CDR2 YSLEER. Here the CDR3 reads CASSRMAGEGEQYF. CDR3 coding DNA: TGCGCCAGCAGCCGCATGGCGGGTGAGGGCGAGCAGTACTTC.

This clonotype came up many times. This sequence joins TRBV29-1 and TRBJ1-2; the D gene is possibly TRBD1 (5 bases). This CDR3 region has 13 residues. The germline V gene encodes CDR1 SQVTM and CDR2 ANQGSEA. Trimming took 2 bases from V and 8 from J, leaving 15 bases between them. CDR3 nucleotide sequence: TGCAGCGTTGAATCCCTCCAGGGTGGGGGCTACACCTTC. As protein: CSVESLQGGGYTF. The entire variable domain, with the rest obtained from reference TRBV29-1 and TRBJ1-2, is as follows: SAVISQKPSRDICQRGTSLTIQCQVDSQVTMMFWYRQQPGQSLTLIATANQGSEATYESGFVIDKFPISRPNLTFSTLTVSNMSPEDSSIYLCSVESLQGGGYTFGSGTRLTVV.

The V gene is TRBV4-2, the J gene TRBJ2-7; TRBD1 matches 7 bases. This CDR3 spans 16 amino acids. The V gene's germline CDR1 is LGHNA and CDR2 YNFKEQ. The V gene end was trimmed by 1 base and the J gene end by 4 bases; junction bases not matched to a gene: 10. The CDR3 DNA reads TGTGCCAGCAGCCAAGCATGGGACAGCGGAGGTTACGAGCAGTACTTC. Its translation: CASSQAWDSGGYEQYF.